These 5 T cell receptor beta chains were sequenced from one sample in a study of blood T cell repertoires in COVID-19. Data came from immunoSEQ multiplex PCR; TCRdb stores just in-frame clones and leaves some out. The sample includes about 300,000 clones, 87% of them seen just once. The sequencing input was peripheral blood. All receptors come from a middle-aged woman who had recovered from COVID-19.

This rearrangement joins TRBV6-5 to TRBJ2-5; 7 nucleotides agree with TRBD2. This CDR3 is built from 13 residues. V lost 8 bases and J lost 3; bases outside the gene matches: 6. Germline CDR1 is MNHEY and CDR2 is SVGAGI. Written as DNA, the CDR3 is TGTGCCAGCGGCTGGACTAGAAAAGAGACCCAGTACTTC. Translation gives CASGWTRKETQYF.

This clone has just one count. The V call is TRBV30, the J call TRBJ1-5; D gene ambiguous. V shed 0 bases and J shed 5 bases, with 8 bases lying between them. From germline, CDR1 is GTSNPN and CDR2 SVGIG (reference sequence). The CDR3 covers 13 residues. Here the CDR3 DNA reads TGTGCCTGGAGTGTAATGACTGATCAGCCCCAGCATTTT. Translated: CAWSVMTDQPQHF.

The chain combines TRBV10-3 with TRBJ1-1, with TRBD1 matching over 7 bases. CDR3 length: 17 residues. The germline CDR1 and CDR2 sequences are ENHRY and SYGVKD. With 3 bases clipped from V and 6 bases from J, the junction kept 16 bases outside the gene matches. CDR3 amino acids: CAISDPRPTGKGAEAFF. CDR3 DNA: TGTGCCATCAGTGACCCTAGACCGACAGGGAAGGGGGCTGAAGCTTTCTTT.

The chain employs TRBV4-3 and TRBJ1-2, with 8 bases matching TRBD1. CDR1 is LGHNA, CDR2 YSLEER, per germline. This CDR3 spans 16 amino acids. Trimming took 0 bases from V and 2 from J; bases not matched to a gene: 5. CDR3 coding DNA: TGCGCCAGCAGCCAAGATACCAACAGGGGGAACTATGGCTACACCTTC. Its protein is CASSQDTNRGNYGYTF.

The chain is built from TRBV9 and TRBJ1-1, with a possible D match to TRBD1 (6 bases). Germline CDR1 and CDR2: SGDLS and YYNGEE. The ends were cut back, 1 base at V and 3 bases at J, with 10 bases in the middle. The CDR3 spans 14 residues. CDR3 DNA: TGTGCCAGCAGCGTAAAGCCAGGGGACACTGAAGCTTTCTTT. Translation gives CASSVKPGDTEAFF.